A single sample is the source of the 5 T cell receptor beta chains below, sequenced in a study of spatial heterogeneity in lung cancer. MiXCR, run by TCRdb on the 5' RACE reads, gives a single entry per CDR3 protein. The table lists about 120,000 distinct CDR3 sequences, about 12% of them singletons, with 15% to 20% in the top ten. Regarding time point: blood at routine non-recurrence follow-up after resection. Unsorted tumor, nontumor lung tissue or cryopreserved PBMC supplied the whole RNA. The material was PBMCs, obtained at follow-up. Receptors originate from a male donor with early-stage non-small cell lung cancer.

The rearrangement joins TRBV20-1 to TRBJ1-5; possible D gene TRBD1, 5 bases. Trimming took off 5 bases at V and 4 bases at J, with 12 bases between the two ends. In germline, CDR1 is DFQATT, CDR2 SNEGSKA (reference sequence). This CDR3 is built from 13 residues. CDR3 region: CSAPPEGNQPQHF. The CDR3 nucleotides are TGCAGTGCTCCCCCGGAGGGGAATCAGCCCCAGCATTTT.

The chain employs TRBV28 and TRBJ2-2; D might be TRBD1 or TRBD2, each matching 5 bases. The CDR3 is 14 amino acids. Germline CDR1 is MDHEN and CDR2 is SYDVKM. Trimming pared 6 bases from V and 2 bases from J, leaving 10 bases between. This chain's CDR3 is CASSRDLNTGELFF. CDR3 nucleotide sequence: TGTGCCAGCAGCCGGGACCTAAACACCGGGGAGCTGTTTTTT. Variable domain in full (rest from reference TRBV28 and TRBJ2-2): DVKVTQSSRYLVKRTGEKVFLECVQDMDHENMFWYRQDPGLGLRLIYFSYDVKMKEKGDIPEGYSVSREKKERFSLILESASTNQTSMYLCASSRDLNTGELFFGEGSRLTVL.

This clonotype appeared a few times. The chain couples TRBV6-5 to TRBJ1-2; a possible D gene is TRBD1 (5 bases). There are 15 residues in the CDR3. V was clipped by 2 bases and J by 4 bases, with 14 bases between them. Germline V CDR1 and CDR2: MNHEY, SVGAGI. The CDR3 here is CASSYPLGQGYGYTF. The DNA for the CDR3 is TGTGCCAGCAGTTACCCCCTGGGGCAGGGCTATGGCTACACCTTC.

The chain employs TRBV7-9 and TRBJ2-7, with 11 positions matching TRBD2. Trimming cost V 4 bases and J 4 bases; bases outside gene matches: 12. There are 17 residues in the CDR3. Germline CDR1 reads SEHNR; CDR2 reads FQNEAQ (reference sequence). CDR3 DNA sequence: TGTGCCAGCAGCTCCCCCGTCGCGACTAGCGGGAAATACGAGCAGTACTTC. This encodes CASSSPVATSGKYEQYF.

The rearrangement joins TRBV30 to TRBJ1-1; weak D call: TRBD1 (6 bases). The CDR3 spans 13 residues. Germline values: CDR1 GTSNPN, CDR2 SVGIG (reference sequence). V gave up 6 bases and J gave up 0 bases, with 11 bases separating them. The CDR3 protein is CACRGGMNTEAFF. The CDR3, as DNA: TGTGCCTGTCGAGGGGGGATGAACACTGAAGCTTTCTTT.